This T cell receptor (beta chain) was captured in a study of OX40 agonist ivuxolimab in advanced cancers. Background on the study: The drug used for patients, ivuxolimab, was an agonistic anti-OX40 (CD134) antibody.

Generated by immunoSEQ multiplex PCR, the TCRdb table keeps only in-frame clones and is missing some. This sample has some 60,000 clones; roughly 80% occur once, and the top ten carry 1.5% to 2%. This clone is medium-sized (0.01 to 0.1%). Germline-derived CDR1 and CDR2 are MNHNS and SASEGT. V was pared by 2 bases and J by 2 bases, with 5 bases of the junction left unmatched. The CDR3 is made up of 15 amino acids. The sequences come from CD4+ or CD8+ T cells sorted from blood, collected in a trial of the OX40 agonist ivuxolimab. This rearrangement joins TRBV6-1 to TRBJ1-2, with 7 bases lining up with TRBD1. This sequence was found in an adult with an advanced solid tumor such as melanoma, head and neck, liver or kidney cancer. CDR3 loop: CASSEIIGGNYGYTF. CDR3 bases: TGTGCCAGCAGTGAAATTATAGGGGGCAACTATGGCTACACCTTC.